This TCR beta chain derives from a study of blood T cell repertoires in COVID-19. For the study at large: Samples came from the United States, Italy and Spain, spanning acute and convalescent COVID-19. Sources were T cells, B-cell-depleted T cells, or PBMCs; the material itself was cDNA or gDNA.

As processed by the authors: Reference gene primers were amplified, and this amplification served to estimate nucleated cell counts. Here immunoSEQ multiplex PCR was the method, and the copy in TCRdb shows in-frame clones only, minus some. The DNA was the basis for D and trimming; V, J and clone size are from that table. The top ten clones hold 10% to 15% of a sample with 72,000 or so clones, roughly 86% of them seen once. Germline V gene data show CDR1 as SGHVS and CDR2 as FQNEAQ. V lost 1 base and J lost 3; bases outside the gene matches: 4. This CDR3 is 17 amino acids long. The chain joins TRBV7-8 to TRBJ2-1; 12 bases map to TRBD2. The receptor comes from an older woman with acute or convalescent COVID-19. Material for sequencing was peripheral blood. The CDR3 DNA reads TGTGCCAGCAGCTTAGTCCCTAGCGGGGGGGTCTACAATGAGCAGTTCTTC. Its translation: CASSLVPSGGVYNEQFF.